The clone carrying this T cell receptor (beta chain) was seen a few times. Its target is unknown. These data come from a study of liver allograft versus peripheral blood T cells. Study summary: Intrahepatic T cell receptor repertoires from transplanted livers were compared against repertoires in recipients' peripheral blood.

A single record per CDR3 protein comes from TCRdb applying MiXCR to the reads. The sample records 6,000 to 8,000 distinct CDR3 sequences, less than 20% being singletons. This CDR3 has 17 residues. Trimming at V came to 3 bases and at J to 0 bases, leaving 6 bases not matched to a gene. Germline V gene sequence: CDR1 SGDLS, CDR2 YYNGEE. The study's findings and limits: Peripheral blood reportedly held T cell receptor repertoires that differed from those inside liver allografts.

The clonotype originates from a human patient who had a liver transplant. Some T cells may be graft donor cells. The rearrangement joins TRBV9 to TRBJ2-6; TRBD2 aligns across 7 bases. The CDR3 loop reads CASSGGGTSSGANVLTF. The CDR3 DNA reads as TGTGCCAGCAGCGGGGGGGGAACCTCCTCTGGGGCCAACGTCCTGACTTTC.